Reported below is one T cell receptor beta chain. This sample was taken from a study of blood T cell repertoires in COVID-19. Study-level information: The samples span acute and convalescent COVID-19 from the United States, Italy and Spain.

Under the authors' procedure: It was from reference gene primer amplification that nucleated cell counts were estimated. The assay was immunoSEQ multiplex PCR, and TCRdb's table has in-frame clones only and misses some. From that table come the V and J calls and clone size; the DNA was used to work out D and trimming. There are hundreds of thousands of clones in the sample; approximately 83% occur only once, and about 2.2% lies in the top ten. Sequencing was performed on peripheral blood. The sequence derives from a woman in her thirties who had recovered from COVID-19.

The CDR3 loop reads CASSLISGSGELFF. The CDR3 bases are TGTGCCAGCAGTCTGATTAGCGGGTCCGGGGAGCTGTTTTTT. The V and J genes are TRBV6-5 and TRBJ2-2; 7 positions agree with TRBD2. CDR1 MNHEY and CDR2 SVGAGI come from the germline V gene. Losses at the gene ends were 5 bases for V and 6 bases for J; bases not matched to a gene: 6. There are 14 residues in the CDR3.